A selection of T cell receptor beta chains follows, all from one sample in a study of regulatory T cells in long-lasting Graves disease. TCRdb re-called the multiplex PCR reads with MiXCR, one entry per CDR3 protein. The sample has 600,000 to 800,000 distinct CDR3 sequences, roughly 30% seen once. The sequenced sample was peripheral blood mononuclear cells (PBMCs), obtained when the disease was refractory, from a patient treated with antithyroid drugs. These receptors originate from a female donor with Graves disease. CDR3s include the opening cysteine and the closing phenylalanine or tryptophan. The order of the fields is V gene, J gene, D gene, clone size, CDR3 protein, CDR3 DNA. A D gene is named only where the DNA matches it firmly. Size is stated for part of the rows, as once, few or many counts, or as a class when the clone is expanded.

v_gene: TRBV20-1; j_gene: TRBJ2-7; d_gene: TRBD2; abundance: many; CDR3aa: CSARVPSGAYEQYF; CDR3nt: TGCAGTGCTAGAGTGCCTAGCGGTGCCTACGAGCAGTACTTC
v_gene: TRBV12-3/TRBV12-4; j_gene: TRBJ2-7; d_gene: TRBD2; abundance: few; CDR3aa: CASSDTRGDSYEQYF; CDR3nt: TGTGCCAGCAGTGATACACGGGGGGATTCCTACGAGCAGTACTTC
v_gene: TRBV6-5; j_gene: TRBJ1-2; d_gene: NA; abundance: NA; CDR3aa: CASSYHRSNSYTF; CDR3nt: TGTGCCAGCAGTTACCACAGGTCCAACAGCTACACCTTC
v_gene: TRBV20-1; j_gene: TRBJ1-5; d_gene: NA; abundance: NA; CDR3aa: CSAPSQPQHF; CDR3nt: TGCAGTGCCCCCAGTCAGCCCCAGCATTTT
v_gene: TRBV2; j_gene: TRBJ2-7; d_gene: NA; abundance: few; CDR3aa: CASSSGRGSYGQYF; CDR3nt: TGTGCCAGCAGTTCCGGACGGGGCTCCTACGGGCAGTACTTC
v_gene: TRBV6-1; j_gene: TRBJ2-1; d_gene: TRBD1; abundance: few; CDR3aa: CASSEARTGFFYNEQFF; CDR3nt: TGTGCCAGCAGTGAAGCTCGGACAGGGTTTTTCTACAATGAGCAGTTCTTC
v_gene: TRBV28; j_gene: TRBJ2-7; d_gene: NA; abundance: NA; CDR3aa: CACSQVWGEINEQYF; CDR3nt: TGTGCCTGCTCCCAGGTGTGGGGGGAGATCAACGAGCAGTACTTC
v_gene: TRBV18; j_gene: TRBJ1-1; d_gene: NA; abundance: few; CDR3aa: CASSPPSSRGGTEAFF; CDR3nt: TGTGCCAGCTCACCACCGAGCTCGAGGGGCGGCACTGAAGCTTTCTTT
v_gene: TRBV7-9; j_gene: TRBJ1-2; d_gene: NA; abundance: NA; CDR3aa: CASSPQGGEIGYTF; CDR3nt: TGTGCCAGCAGCCCACAGGGTGGCGAAATTGGCTACACCTTC
v_gene: TRBV3-1; j_gene: TRBJ1-2; d_gene: NA; abundance: few; CDR3aa: CASSQVTEPGGYTF; CDR3nt: TGTGCCAGCAGCCAAGTAACGGAGCCTGGGGGCTACACCTTC